These 7 T cell receptor beta chains were all obtained from the same sample, sequenced in a study of T cell responses to AZD1222 COVID-19 vaccine. Assay: immunoSEQ multiplex PCR; the TCRdb copy retains only in-frame clones and omits some. Altogether about 180,000 clones are present, roughly nine tenths being singletons, with the ten largest covering about 1.5%. The input for sequencing was peripheral blood, taken on day 0 of AZD1222 vaccination. The receptor set was obtained from an adult in good health.

About this clone itself: The sample carries other DNA sequences with the same CDR3. The chain has TRBV28 and TRBJ1-2; D call uncertain. V was clipped by 6 bases and J by 4 bases, with 6 bases between them. The CDR3 sequence is 11 residues long. Germline values: CDR1 MDHEN, CDR2 SYDVKM. CDR3 in amino acids: CASSDGYGYTF. The CDR3 DNA sequence: TGTGCCAGCAGCGACGGCTATGGCTACACCTTC.

The chain couples TRBV5-1 to TRBJ1-3, with TRBD1 matching over 7 bases. J lost 0 bases, V lost 4 bases, and 10 bases had no gene match. There are 17 residues in the CDR3. CDR1 is SGHRS and CDR2 is YFSETQ in the germline V gene. In nucleotides, the CDR3 is TGCGCCAGCAGCCTAAGACAGGGTAGCCGCTCTGGAAACACCATATATTTT. It translates to CASSLRQGSRSGNTIYF.

This clone was counted once. This chain links TRBV9 with TRBJ2-5; 7 nucleotides match TRBD2. CDR3 length: 15 residues. Germline CDR1 reads SGDLS; CDR2 reads YYNGEE. J was trimmed by 1 base and V by 4 bases; bases with no gene match: 7. The CDR3 region is CASSPTGLVQETQYF. The CDR3 DNA sequence: TGTGCCAGCAGCCCTACAGGACTAGTCCAAGAGACCCAGTACTTC.

The chain carries TRBV19 and TRBJ1-4, with D perhaps TRBD1 (5 bases). V dropped 3 bases and J dropped 3 bases, with 8 bases sitting between them. CDR1 is LNHDA, CDR2 SQIVND, per germline (reference sequence). The CDR3 runs to 14 residues. CDR3 DNA sequence: TGTGCCAGTAGTATTTTGGGGGCTAATGAAAAACTGTTTTTT. It codes for CASSILGANEKLFF.

The rearrangement links TRBV20-1 to TRBJ1-1; D is perhaps TRBD1 (5 bases). The CDR3 spans 14 residues. Per the germline V gene, CDR1 is DFQATT and CDR2 is SNEGSKA (reference sequence). V was pared by 3 bases and J by 2 bases, with 13 bases between. The CDR3 protein is CSASRGRSNTEAFF. The CDR3 DNA reads TGCAGTGCTAGTCGGGGCAGGAGTAACACTGAAGCTTTCTTT.

V gene TRBV2 combines with J gene TRBJ1-2; D might be TRBD1 (5 bases). Germline V gene lookup returns CDR1 SNHLY and CDR2 FYNNEI. This CDR3 has 15 amino acids. Deletions cut 2 bases from V and 4 bases from J, with 14 bases between. The CDR3 sequence is CASSENQGRFYGYTF. Here the CDR3 DNA reads TGTGCCAGCAGTGAAAACCAGGGAAGGTTCTATGGCTACACCTTC.

In this sample, this clone turned up once. V is TRBV27 and J is TRBJ2-2; the match to TRBD2 covers 11 bases. The V gene's germline CDR1 is MNHEY and CDR2 SMNVEV (reference sequence). This CDR3 has 14 amino acids. V was clipped by 8 bases and J by 5 bases; unmatched bases: 4. The CDR3 region is CASLAGGQTGELFF. DNA of the CDR3: TGTGCCAGCTTAGCGGGAGGGCAGACCGGGGAGCTGTTTTTT.